Presented here are 13 T cell receptor beta chains from one specimen sequenced in a study of blood T cell repertoires in COVID-19. The method was immunoSEQ multiplex PCR; TCRdb's version includes in-frame clones alone and lacks a portion of them. The repertoire holds approximately 280,000 clones, with over 75% as singletons. Sample: peripheral blood. Every receptor here comes from a woman in her 70s with acute or convalescent COVID-19.

The chain combines TRBV30 with TRBJ1-2; D gene ambiguous. The CDR3 is made up of 12 amino acids. Germline lookup yields CDR1 GTSNPN and CDR2 SVGIG (reference sequence). V lost 8 bases, J lost 1 base, and 11 bases lay in between. CDR3 sequence reads: CAVGEINYGYTF. The CDR3 DNA sequence: TGTGCCGTTGGGGAGATTAACTATGGCTACACCTTC.

The count of this clone is one. The V and J genes are TRBV12-3 or TRBV12-4 and TRBJ1-1, with a weak D call TRBD1 (5 bases). The CDR3 is made up of 13 amino acids. V was pared by 5 bases and J by 3 bases, with 10 bases between. The CDR3 DNA reads as TGTGCCAGCAGTCGGGGGGTTCACACTGAAGCTTTCTTT. Protein sequence: CASSRGVHTEAFF.

This rearrangement joins TRBV4-1 to TRBJ1-5; the D gene is possibly TRBD1 (5 bases). V was cut by 1 base and J by 6 bases, with 13 bases left in between. Germline CDR1 and CDR2: MGHRA and YSYEKL. This CDR3 comprises 15 residues. The DNA for the CDR3 is TGCGCCAGCAGCCAAGTGTCCAGGGTAAGTCAGCCCCAGCATTTT. It translates to CASSQVSRVSQPQHF.

For the CDR3, the DNA is TGTGCCAGCACCCCCCGACGACAGGGAAACACCATATATTTT. Translation: CASTPRRQGNTIYF. The chain couples TRBV3-1 (or the pseudogene TRBV3-2) to TRBJ1-3, with D maybe TRBD1 (5 bases). Germline lookup yields CDR1 LGHDT and CDR2 YNNKEL (reference sequence). V was cut by 7 bases and J by 4 bases, with 14 bases left in between. This CDR3 contains 14 residues.

CDR3 in amino acids: CASSNLAGGPGEQFF. In DNA form, the CDR3 reads TGTGCCAGCAGTAATCTCGCGGGGGGACCAGGAGAGCAGTTCTTC. The gene calls are TRBV2 and TRBJ2-1; TRBD2 aligns across 8 bases. The J segment lost 10 bases and the V segment lost 5 bases, leaving 13 bases of the junction unmatched. In germline, CDR1 is SNHLY, CDR2 FYNNEI. CDR3 length: 15 residues.

This chain links TRBV9 with TRBJ2-3, with D tentatively TRBD2 (5 bases). Deletions cut 4 bases from V and 2 bases from J, with 14 bases between. The CDR3 covers 15 residues. The germline V gene encodes CDR1 SGDLS and CDR2 YYNGEE. This chain's CDR3 is CASSPHGLSTDTQYF. CDR3 DNA sequence: TGTGCCAGCAGCCCTCACGGACTGTCCACAGATACGCAGTATTTT.

V gene TRBV27 combines with J gene TRBJ1-5; 7 nucleotides match TRBD1. CDR3 length: 14 amino acids. CDR1 and CDR2 from the germline V gene are MNHEY and SMNVEV (reference sequence). Trimming took 5 bases from V and 6 from J; bases not matched to a gene: 7. This chain's CDR3 is CASSKDREFQPQHF. Here the CDR3 DNA reads TGTGCCAGCAGTAAAGACAGGGAGTTTCAGCCCCAGCATTTT.

The gene calls are TRBV6-5 and TRBJ2-3; D is undetermined. The CDR3 spans 16 residues. V lost 0 bases and J lost 2, with 12 bases in between. From germline, CDR1 is MNHEY and CDR2 SVGAGI. The CDR3 protein is CASSYSGGGYTDTQYF. DNA of the CDR3: TGTGCCAGCAGTTACTCAGGCGGTGGATACACAGATACGCAGTATTTT.

V usage is TRBV6-5 and J usage is TRBJ2-7; a possible D gene is TRBD2 (7 bases). The CDR3 has 15 residues. V dropped 4 bases and J dropped 1 base, with 14 bases sitting between them. CDR1 and CDR2 (germline): MNHEY, SVGAGI. The chain's CDR3 is CASSSGGPFSYEQYF. CDR3 DNA sequence: TGTGCCAGCAGTTCCGGGGGGCCTTTTTCCTACGAGCAGTACTTC.

The chain employs TRBV5-1 and TRBJ1-1, with 9 bases identical to TRBD1. The CDR3 is made up of 15 amino acids. Germline trimming cut 0 bases from V and 1 base from J; bases unmatched to any gene: 1. Germline assignment: CDR1 SGHRS and CDR2 YFSETQ. The CDR3 DNA follows: TGCGCCAGCAGCTTGGGGGACAGGGCGAACACTGAAGCTTTCTTT. Encoded protein: CASSLGDRANTEAFF.

The chain joins TRBV2 to TRBJ1-2; the match to TRBD1 covers 8 bases. The junction had 8 bases not matched to a gene; V was cut back by 4 bases and J by 7 bases. Germline assignment: CDR1 SNHLY and CDR2 FYNNEI. The CDR3 has 14 amino acids. CDR3 nucleotides: TGTGCCAGCAGTGGTGGACAGGGCAGGAGTGGCTACACCTTC. Translation gives CASSGGQGRSGYTF.

The CDR3 loop reads CASSAQAYSYEQYF. The CDR3 DNA is TGTGCCAGCAGTGCACAGGCCTACTCCTACGAGCAGTACTTC. The chain carries TRBV2 and TRBJ2-7; TRBD1 might be the D (5 bases). This CDR3 region has 14 residues. The germline V gene encodes CDR1 SNHLY and CDR2 FYNNEI. V was trimmed by 4 bases and J by 0 bases, leaving 10 bases between them.

This rearrangement joins TRBV6-5 to TRBJ1-6; 8 positions match TRBD1. Germline V lookup: CDR1 MNHEY, CDR2 SVGAGI. V lost 5 bases to trimming and J lost 10 bases; unmatched junction nucleotides: 10. This CDR3 has 15 amino acids. CDR3 in amino acids: CASSIRQGRESPLHF. The DNA for the CDR3 is TGTGCCAGCAGTATTCGACAGGGGAGAGAGTCACCCCTCCACTTT.